The clone carrying this T cell receptor (beta chain) has at least ten counts. Since the library was made to target alpha chains, this beta chain is a stray read and its abundance is not meaningful. This entry is derived from a study of spatial heterogeneity in lung cancer. CDR1 and CDR2 from the germline V gene are SGHAT and FQNNGV. Trimming took 2 bases from V and 7 from J, leaving 15 bases between them. This CDR3 comprises 15 residues. Time point: sample taken at primary tumor resection. Frozen PBMC, nontumor lung or tumor provided whole RNA, which was sequenced unsorted. TCRdb re-derived calls from the 5' RACE reads in MiXCR, one entry per CDR3 protein. This sample yields around 7,000 distinct CDR3 sequences, of which under 9% are seen a single time; over 70% belongs to the top ten.

The chain carries TRBV11-2 and TRBJ2-1; tentative D call: TRBD1 (6 bases). Material: PBMCs, obtained at surgery. The clonotype originates from a male donor with early-stage non-small cell lung cancer. CDR3 sequence reads: CASSLTGRGGNEQFF. The CDR3 DNA sequence: TGTGCCAGCAGCTTAACTGGCAGGGGTGGGAATGAGCAGTTCTTC.